The rows below give T cell receptor beta chains drawn from one sample of a study of cytotoxic CD8 clonotypes in ibrutinib-treated CLL. This table comes from immunoSEQ multiplex PCR, and its TCRdb copy is limited to in-frame clones, with some not included. Here the sample spans 190,000 or so clones, about two thirds being singletons. The source was PBMCs, collected after 24 months of ibrutinib treatment. All receptors derive from a human donor with chronic lymphocytic leukemia. Each CDR3 is given with its conserved first and last residue. Each record gives: clone size, J gene, V gene, D gene, CDR3 DNA, CDR3 protein. A D gene is named only where the DNA matches it firmly. Size tells how often a clone was seen (once, few, many) or the class of an expanded clone, and some rows leave it out.

>-|TRBJ1-1|TRBV6-5|TRBD1
TGTGCCAGCAGAACCGGGACAGGGGTAGCTTTCTTT
CASRTGTGVAFF
>-|TRBJ2-3|TRBV5-1|-
TGCGCCAGCAGCTTGGAGGGCCACCGGGGAACAGATACGCAGTATTTT
CASSLEGHRGTDTQYF
>-|TRBJ2-7|TRBV20-1|-
TGCAGTGCTAGTGGGGTGGACGAGCAGTACTTC
CSASGVDEQYF
>-|TRBJ2-5|TRBV5-1|-
TGCGCCAGCAGCTTGGGTGGGGGCCGGGAGACCCAGTACTTC
CASSLGGGRETQYF
>-|TRBJ2-2|TRBV28|-
TGTGCCAGCAGTTTTCCGAAAGGGGGACGGGACACCGGGGAGCTGTTTTTT
CASSFPKGGRDTGELFF
>-|TRBJ2-2|TRBV6-1|-
TGTGCCAGCAGACAGGGAGCCAACACCGGGGAGCTGTTTTTT
CASRQGANTGELFF
>-|TRBJ2-7|TRBV30|TRBD1
TGTGCCTGGAGTGAGGCCGGGACAGCACTAACCTACGAGCAGTACTTC
CAWSEAGTALTYEQYF
>-|TRBJ1-1|TRBV19|-
TGTGCCAGTAGTATCACAGGACTGAACACTGAAGCTTTCTTT
CASSITGLNTEAFF
>-|TRBJ2-2|TRBV7-8|-
TGTGCCAGCAGCTTAGCGGGGCGAGGGACCGGGGAGCTGTTTTTT
CASSLAGRGTGELFF
>-|TRBJ1-2|TRBV6-5|TRBD1
TGTGCCAGCAGTTACTCTGGACAGGGGGCGGCCTATGGCTACACCTTC
CASSYSGQGAAYGYTF
>-|TRBJ1-3|TRBV6-1|TRBD1
TGTGCCAGCAGCGAGGACAGGGCTGGAAACACCATATATTTT
CASSEDRAGNTIYF
>few|TRBJ1-1|TRBV20-1|-
TGCAGTGTGGAGACGAACACTGAAGCTTTCTTT
CSVETNTEAFF
>-|TRBJ2-7|TRBV6-1|TRBD1
TGTGCCAGCAACAGGGGGCTCTACGAGCAGTACTTC
CASNRGLYEQYF
>few|TRBJ1-1|TRBV4-1|-
TGCGCCAGCAGCCAAGGGGTGAACACTGAAGCTTTCTTT
CASSQGVNTEAFF
>-|TRBJ2-1|TRBV27|-
TGTGCCAGCAGTTTATTTGGTCGGTCGGATGAGCAGTTCTTC
CASSLFGRSDEQFF
>few|TRBJ1-1|TRBV27|TRBD1
TGTGCCAGCAGTTTAGGTGCAGGGGGCACTGAAGCTTTCTTT
CASSLGAGGTEAFF
>-|TRBJ2-7|TRBV5-6|TRBD2
TGTGCCAGCAGCTTGGAACTAGCGGGAGTCTACGAGCAGTACTTC
CASSLELAGVYEQYF
>-|TRBJ1-1|TRBV5-1|-
TGCGCCAGCACCCCCGGGGCAGGGGCTCTTGGCACTGAAGCTTTCTTT
CASTPGAGALGTEAFF
>once|TRBJ2-1|TRBV6-1|TRBD1
TGTGCCAGCAGGTGGACAGGGGAGAATGAGCAGTTCTTC
CASRWTGENEQFF
>-|TRBJ2-1|TRBV27|TRBD2
TGTGCCAGCAGCGGGGGACTAGCGGGAGGGCCTAGGTCATACAATGAGCAGTTCTTC
CASSGGLAGGPRSYNEQFF
>-|TRBJ1-2|TRBV7-2|TRBD1
TGTGCCAGCAGCTCCCGGGACAGGGGGCTTAACTATGGCTACACCTTC
CASSSRDRGLNYGYTF
>once|TRBJ1-2|TRBV15|-
TGTGCCACCAGCAGAGACCAGGGAGGCTACACCTTC
CATSRDQGGYTF
>-|TRBJ2-7|TRBV28|-
TGTGCCAGCAGTCTACCCTTAGGAGCCTACGAGCAGTACTTC
CASSLPLGAYEQYF
>-|TRBJ1-1|TRBV30|-
TGTGCCAGCCGCTTAGGGATTAAGACTGAAGCTTTCTTT
CASRLGIKTEAFF
>once|TRBJ2-3|TRBV19|-
TGTGCCAGTAGTATAGTCGGGTTAGCGGTGACAGATACGCAGTATTTT
CASSIVGLAVTDTQYF
>-|TRBJ2-1|TRBV5-5|TRBD2
TGTGCCAGCAGCTTGCGGGGCCTAGCGGGAGCCTCCAATGAGCAGTTCTTC
CASSLRGLAGASNEQFF
>few|TRBJ1-2|TRBV27|TRBD1
TGTGCCAGCAGCCCCAGGGGGTACTATGGCTACACCTTC
CASSPRGYYGYTF
>few|TRBJ1-1|TRBV7-9|-
TGTGCCAGCAGTCTCTCGCGACAGTTTGAAGCTTTCTTT
CASSLSRQFEAFF
>-|TRBJ1-1|TRBV13|-
TGTGCCAGCAGCCCAACACAGAACACTGAAGCTTTCTTT
CASSPTQNTEAFF
>-|TRBJ2-5|TRBV4-3|TRBD1
TGCGCCAGCAGCCAAGATTTGGGGTTAGGGACAGCATTAGAGACCCAGTACTTC
CASSQDLGLGTALETQYF
>-|TRBJ2-7|TRBV9|-
TGTGCCAGCAGCCTCGACAGGCGCTCCTACGAGCAGTACTTC
CASSLDRRSYEQYF
>-|TRBJ2-7|TRBV5-8|TRBD1
TGTGCCAGCAGCTTGGCCGGACAGGGGAACTACGAGCAGTACTTC
CASSLAGQGNYEQYF
>-|TRBJ1-5|TRBV28|-
TGTGCCAGCAGTTTCCACAGGGATGATCAGCCCCAGCATTTT
CASSFHRDDQPQHF
>-|TRBJ2-5|TRBV11-3|TRBD2
TGTGCCAGCAGCTTTGGGGGATCTAGCGGGGGATCAGAGACCCAGTACTTC
CASSFGGSSGGSETQYF
>-|TRBJ1-2|TRBV9|-
TGTGCCAGCAGCGTAGATTCGGGGCCGTTTGGCTACACCTTC
CASSVDSGPFGYTF
>-|TRBJ2-2|TRBV28|-
TGTGCCAGCAGTTTAAGGGGGACCGGGGAGCTGTTTTTT
CASSLRGTGELFF
>-|TRBJ2-7|TRBV30|-
TGTGCCTGGGGTGAGAAGGGTGGATCCGAGCAGTACTTC
CAWGEKGGSEQYF
>-|TRBJ1-1|TRBV10-2|-
TGCGCCAGCAGTGTAGACACTCGCACTGAAGCTTTCTTT
CASSVDTRTEAFF
>once|TRBJ1-2|TRBV4-1|-
TGCGCCAGCAGCGGCGCTTATCGAGTGGAGGGCTACACCTTC
CASSGAYRVEGYTF
>-|TRBJ2-2|TRBV5-1|-
TGCGCCAGCAGCTTGGCCAGTCTCAGGGAGGCCACCGGGGAGCTGTTTTTT
CASSLASLREATGELFF
>-|TRBJ1-2|TRBV11-2|-
TGTGCCAGCAGCTTAGTGCAGACGTATGGCTACACCTTC
CASSLVQTYGYTF
>-|TRBJ2-3|TRBV5-4|TRBD2
TGTGCCAGCAGCTCTAGCGGGGCGAACACAGATACGCAGTATTTT
CASSSSGANTDTQYF
>-|TRBJ1-2|TRBV6-5|-
TGTGCCAGCAGTTACAGACCTTTGACAGTCAACTATGGCTACACCTTC
CASSYRPLTVNYGYTF
>-|TRBJ2-7|TRBV25-1|TRBD1
TGTGCCAGCAGTACAAAACACAGGGGCGAGCAGTACTTC
CASSTKHRGEQYF
>-|TRBJ2-6|TRBV19|-
TGTGCCAGTACCCCCGGGGTCAGGGATGGGGCCAACGTCCTGACTTTC
CASTPGVRDGANVLTF
>-|TRBJ2-4|TRBV2|-
TGTGCCAGCAGTGAAGCCTGGGTAACAGGGTATGCCAAAAACATTCAGTACTTC
CASSEAWVTGYAKNIQYF
>-|TRBJ2-2|TRBV15|TRBD2
TGTGCCACCAGCACAACCCAGGGGGTGCGGGTAGAGCGGGAGGCCACCGGGGAGCTGTTTTTT
CATSTTQGVRVEREATGELFF
>few|TRBJ2-7|TRBV18|TRBD1
TGTGCCAGCTCACCCTTCCGGGACAGATCTCTTCAAGACTTC
CASSPFRDRSLQDF
>-|TRBJ2-7|TRBV4-3|TRBD2
TGCGCCAGCAGCCAAGATTCGGCGGGAGGGAAGGACGAGCAGTACTTC
CASSQDSAGGKDEQYF
>-|TRBJ2-3|TRBV9|TRBD2
TGTGCCAGCAGCGGCACAACTAGCGGGAGCGCAAAGAGTGTTACGCAGTATTTT
CASSGTTSGSAKSVTQYF
>-|TRBJ2-1|TRBV4-2|-
TGTGCCAGCAGCCAAGTGAACCCCGGTACCTACAATGAGCAGTTCTTC
CASSQVNPGTYNEQFF
>-|TRBJ2-7|TRBV6-7|-
TGTGCCAGCAGTTACTGTTACGAGCAGTACTTC
CASSYCYEQYF
>-|TRBJ1-2|TRBV20-1|-
TGCAGTGCTAGAGAGTTGGGCTACACCTTC
CSARELGYTF
>-|TRBJ1-2|TRBV6-5|TRBD1
TGTGCCAGCACCCGGACAGGGGAAATCAACTATGGCTACACCTTC
CASTRTGEINYGYTF
>few|TRBJ2-5|TRBV9|-
TGTGCCAGCAGCGTAAGTCCAGCGGAAGAGACCCAGTACTTC
CASSVSPAEETQYF
>-|TRBJ1-2|TRBV5-4|-
TGTGCCAGCAGCTTGGGGGGCCCGCCGGGACTATCGAACTATGGCTACACCTTC
CASSLGGPPGLSNYGYTF
>-|TRBJ2-7|TRBV27|-
TGTGCCAGCAGTTTCACCCAAACCTACGAGCAGTACTTC
CASSFTQTYEQYF
>-|TRBJ1-2|TRBV27|-
TGTGCCAGCAGTTTATCCGGCGGACAGCTCTATTTCTATGGCTACACCTTC
CASSLSGGQLYFYGYTF
>-|TRBJ2-5|TRBV21-1|-
TGTGCCAGCAGCTCCGAGATGGAGACCCAGTACTTC
CASSSEMETQYF